These T cell receptor beta chains were read from a single sample in a study of blood T cell repertoires in COVID-19. Here immunoSEQ multiplex PCR was the method, and the copy in TCRdb shows in-frame clones only, minus some. The table shows fewer than 300,000 clones, with 75% to 95% occurring only once. Sequenced input: PBMCs or T cells enriched from blood (not recorded which). The receptors were sampled from a woman in her 30s who had recovered from COVID-19. CDR3s include the opening cysteine and the closing phenylalanine or tryptophan. Each record gives: D gene, clone size, V gene, J gene, CDR3 length, CDR3 protein, CDR3 DNA. The D gene is left open where the match is weak. Size is stated for part of the rows, as once, few or many counts, or as a class when the clone is expanded.

D gene: TRBD2
clone size: once
V gene: TRBV19
J gene: TRBJ2-3
CDR3 length: 15
CDR3 protein: CASSVGLGPADTQYF
CDR3 DNA: TGTGCCAGTAGTGTCGGACTAGGCCCCGCAGATACGCAGTATTTT

D gene: -
clone size: -
V gene: TRBV27
J gene: TRBJ1-3
CDR3 length: 15
CDR3 protein: CASSLNSVSGNTIYF
CDR3 DNA: TGTGCCAGCAGTTTAAACTCGGTGTCCGGAAACACCATATATTTT

D gene: TRBD2
clone size: -
V gene: TRBV20-1
J gene: TRBJ2-3
CDR3 length: 14
CDR3 protein: CSASSSGSTDTQYF
CDR3 DNA: TGCAGTGCTAGTTCTAGCGGGAGCACAGATACGCAGTATTTT

D gene: -
clone size: once
V gene: TRBV28
J gene: TRBJ1-1
CDR3 length: 11
CDR3 protein: CASTLNTEAFF
CDR3 DNA: TGTGCCAGCACCTTGAACACTGAAGCTTTCTTT

D gene: -
clone size: -
V gene: TRBV28
J gene: TRBJ1-6
CDR3 length: 13
CDR3 protein: CASTLPRGSPLHF
CDR3 DNA: TGTGCCAGCACCCTGCCAAGGGGATCACCCCTCCACTTT

D gene: TRBD1
clone size: few
V gene: TRBV28
J gene: TRBJ1-6
CDR3 length: 17
CDR3 protein: CASSLQGATSDNSPLHF
CDR3 DNA: TGTGCCAGCAGTTTACAGGGGGCTACTTCCGATAATTCACCCCTCCACTTT

D gene: -
clone size: -
V gene: TRBV30
J gene: TRBJ2-7
CDR3 length: 17
CDR3 protein: CAWERRGGVAATYEQYF
CDR3 DNA: TGTGCCTGGGAGCGGAGGGGAGGAGTAGCGGCGACGTACGAGCAGTACTTC

D gene: TRBD1
clone size: once
V gene: TRBV29-1
J gene: TRBJ1-1
CDR3 length: 13
CDR3 protein: CSVGDRGTSEAFF
CDR3 DNA: TGCAGCGTTGGGGACAGGGGTACCTCTGAAGCTTTCTTT

D gene: -
clone size: -
V gene: TRBV5-5
J gene: TRBJ2-3
CDR3 length: 14
CDR3 protein: CASSRQAGTDTQYF
CDR3 DNA: TGTGCCAGCAGCAGACAGGCCGGCACAGATACGCAGTATTTT

D gene: TRBD1
clone size: -
V gene: TRBV10-3
J gene: TRBJ1-1
CDR3 length: 14
CDR3 protein: CAIKTTGQYTEAFF
CDR3 DNA: TGTGCCATCAAGACTACGGGACAGTACACTGAAGCTTTCTTT

D gene: TRBD1
clone size: once
V gene: TRBV19
J gene: TRBJ1-1
CDR3 length: 15
CDR3 protein: CASSIQGQGFTEAFF
CDR3 DNA: TGTGCCAGTAGTATACAGGGACAGGGCTTTACTGAAGCTTTCTTT

D gene: -
clone size: -
V gene: TRBV5-4
J gene: TRBJ2-2
CDR3 length: 15
CDR3 protein: CASSLGGLDTGELFF
CDR3 DNA: TGTGCCAGCAGCTTGGGGGGGCTTGACACCGGGGAGCTGTTTTTT

D gene: -
clone size: -
V gene: TRBV12-1
J gene: TRBJ2-5
CDR3 length: 14
CDR3 protein: CASSPESEEETQYF
CDR3 DNA: TGTGCCAGCAGCCCCGAGAGTGAGGAAGAGACCCAGTACTTC

D gene: -
clone size: few
V gene: TRBV29-1
J gene: TRBJ2-6
CDR3 length: 16
CDR3 protein: CSEKTGLSSGANVLTF
CDR3 DNA: TGCAGCGAGAAGACAGGTCTAAGCTCTGGGGCCAACGTCCTGACTTTC

D gene: -
clone size: once
V gene: TRBV30
J gene: TRBJ1-1
CDR3 length: 14
CDR3 protein: CAWSGPGVNTEAFF
CDR3 DNA: TGTGCCTGGAGCGGGCCGGGGGTGAACACTGAAGCTTTCTTT

D gene: TRBD2
clone size: -
V gene: TRBV27
J gene: TRBJ2-7
CDR3 length: 18
CDR3 protein: CASSFSPAWASGSYEQYF
CDR3 DNA: TGTGCCAGCAGTTTCTCACCCGCCTGGGCTAGCGGGTCCTACGAGCAGTACTTC

D gene: TRBD2
clone size: -
V gene: TRBV7-3
J gene: TRBJ2-1
CDR3 length: 15
CDR3 protein: CASSPTSGLYNEQFF
CDR3 DNA: TGTGCCAGCAGCCCCACTAGCGGTCTCTACAATGAGCAGTTCTTC

D gene: TRBD1
clone size: -
V gene: TRBV28
J gene: TRBJ1-4
CDR3 length: 14
CDR3 protein: CASSLAGGEEKLFF
CDR3 DNA: TGTGCCAGCAGTTTAGCAGGGGGCGAGGAAAAACTGTTTTTT

D gene: TRBD1
clone size: -
V gene: TRBV4-1
J gene: TRBJ1-2
CDR3 length: 15
CDR3 protein: CASSQETGEHYGYTF
CDR3 DNA: TGCGCCAGCAGCCAGGAGACAGGGGAACACTATGGCTACACCTTC

D gene: -
clone size: -
V gene: TRBV30
J gene: TRBJ2-1
CDR3 length: 13
CDR3 protein: CAWSVNSRDSKFF
CDR3 DNA: TGTGCCTGGAGTGTTAATTCGAGGGATAGTAAGTTCTTC

D gene: -
clone size: -
V gene: TRBV5-1
J gene: TRBJ1-3
CDR3 length: 14
CDR3 protein: CASSLGASGNTIYF
CDR3 DNA: TGCGCCAGCAGCTTGGGGGCCTCTGGAAACACCATATATTTT

D gene: TRBD1
clone size: -
V gene: TRBV15
J gene: TRBJ2-7
CDR3 length: 16
CDR3 protein: CATSRDPPGQAYEQYF
CDR3 DNA: TGTGCCACCAGCAGAGATCCCCCGGGACAGGCCTACGAGCAGTACTTC

D gene: -
clone size: -
V gene: TRBV5-8
J gene: TRBJ2-2
CDR3 length: 15
CDR3 protein: CASSLPGSHTGELFF
CDR3 DNA: TGTGCCAGCAGCTTGCCCGGGAGTCACACCGGGGAGCTGTTTTTT

D gene: TRBD2
clone size: -
V gene: TRBV24-1
J gene: TRBJ2-1
CDR3 length: 19
CDR3 protein: CATSGAMGKSSGSGNEQFF
CDR3 DNA: TGTGCCACCAGTGGGGCAATGGGAAAATCTAGCGGGAGTGGTAATGAGCAGTTCTTC

D gene: -
clone size: -
V gene: TRBV7-6
J gene: TRBJ1-1
CDR3 length: 13
CDR3 protein: CASSQGRDTEAFF
CDR3 DNA: TGTGCCAGCAGCCAGGGGCGAGACACTGAAGCTTTCTTT

D gene: -
clone size: once
V gene: TRBV7-8
J gene: TRBJ2-2
CDR3 length: 15
CDR3 protein: CASSLAGGSTGELFF
CDR3 DNA: TGTGCCAGCAGCTTAGCGGGAGGTTCGACCGGGGAGCTGTTTTTT

D gene: -
clone size: once
V gene: TRBV14
J gene: TRBJ2-5
CDR3 length: 14
CDR3 protein: CASSQELVRETQYF
CDR3 DNA: TGTGCCAGCAGCCAAGAACTAGTCAGGGAGACCCAGTACTTC

D gene: TRBD2
clone size: -
V gene: TRBV5-5
J gene: TRBJ2-3
CDR3 length: 16
CDR3 protein: CASSAGTSGLTDTQYF
CDR3 DNA: TGTGCCAGCAGCGCCGGGACTAGCGGCCTCACAGATACGCAGTATTTT

D gene: -
clone size: once
V gene: TRBV27
J gene: TRBJ2-7
CDR3 length: 14
CDR3 protein: CASSTRFVGYEQYF
CDR3 DNA: TGTGCCAGCAGCACTAGATTTGTGGGGTACGAGCAGTACTTC

D gene: -
clone size: few
V gene: TRBV21-1
J gene: TRBJ2-2
CDR3 length: 16
CDR3 protein: CASSKIDRRNTGELFF
CDR3 DNA: TGTGCCAGCAGCAAAATCGACAGGAGGAACACCGGGGAGCTGTTTTTT

D gene: -
clone size: -
V gene: TRBV21-1
J gene: TRBJ1-1
CDR3 length: 14
CDR3 protein: CASSKEGKGSEAFF
CDR3 DNA: TGTGCCAGCAGCAAGGAGGGGAAAGGGTCTGAAGCTTTCTTT

D gene: TRBD1
clone size: -
V gene: TRBV5-1
J gene: TRBJ1-2
CDR3 length: 15
CDR3 protein: CASRSGGQGRYGYTF
CDR3 DNA: TGCGCCAGCAGAAGCGGGGGACAGGGACGCTATGGCTACACCTTC

D gene: -
clone size: -
V gene: TRBV5-8
J gene: TRBJ2-2
CDR3 length: 15
CDR3 protein: CASSLEWQGTGELFF
CDR3 DNA: TGTGCCAGCAGCTTGGAATGGCAGGGCACCGGGGAGCTGTTTTTT

D gene: -
clone size: -
V gene: TRBV29-1
J gene: TRBJ2-7
CDR3 length: 11
CDR3 protein: CSAQRDYEQYF
CDR3 DNA: TGCAGCGCTCAACGAGACTACGAGCAGTACTTC

D gene: -
clone size: -
V gene: TRBV2
J gene: TRBJ1-5
CDR3 length: 13
CDR3 protein: CASSGGPNQPQHF
CDR3 DNA: TGTGCCAGCAGTGGGGGGCCCAATCAGCCCCAGCATTTT

D gene: -
clone size: -
V gene: TRBV19
J gene: TRBJ1-5
CDR3 length: 16
CDR3 protein: CATKVRDLLGNQPQHF
CDR3 DNA: TGTGCCACCAAAGTGAGGGACTTACTCGGCAATCAGCCCCAGCATTTT

D gene: -
clone size: -
V gene: TRBV13
J gene: TRBJ2-7
CDR3 length: 12
CDR3 protein: CASSFAGYEQYF
CDR3 DNA: TGTGCCAGCAGCTTCGCAGGGTACGAGCAGTACTTC

D gene: -
clone size: -
V gene: TRBV6-2/TRBV6-3
J gene: TRBJ1-1
CDR3 length: 12
CDR3 protein: CASSYRYGEAFF
CDR3 DNA: TGTGCCAGCAGTTACCGGTACGGTGAAGCTTTCTTT

D gene: TRBD1
clone size: -
V gene: TRBV7-9
J gene: TRBJ1-5
CDR3 length: 15
CDR3 protein: CASSTGQGGNQPQHF
CDR3 DNA: TGTGCCAGCAGCACGGGACAGGGGGGGAATCAGCCCCAGCATTTT